Presented here are 28 T cell receptor beta chains from one specimen sequenced in a study of T cell responses to AZD1222 COVID-19 vaccine. Sequencing used immunoSEQ multiplex PCR; TCRdb keeps in-frame clones, though not all of them. The sample has about 120,000 clones; 85% to 95% are singletons. Sequenced here: peripheral blood, sampled 28 days after the second AZD1222 dose. The receptor set was obtained from an adult who received the AZD1222 COVID-19 vaccine.

This CDR3 reads CASSIDGPQGVGYNEQFF. The CDR3 DNA reads TGTGCCAGTAGTATAGATGGACCCCAGGGAGTGGGGTACAATGAGCAGTTCTTC. V usage is TRBV19 and J usage is TRBJ2-1, with D perhaps TRBD1 or TRBD2 (5 bases each). The CDR3 is made up of 18 amino acids. Trimming pared 0 bases from V and 4 bases from J, leaving 19 bases between. Germline V gives CDR1 LNHDA, CDR2 SQIVND (reference sequence).

This chain links TRBV11-2 with TRBJ2-3; D gene ambiguous. The germline V gene has CDR1 SGHAT and CDR2 FQNNGV. Trimming took 6 bases from V and 8 from J, leaving 12 bases between them. The CDR3 is made up of 12 amino acids. CDR3 residues: CASSIVGSTQYF. Written as DNA, the CDR3 is TGTGCCAGCAGTATAGTCGGTAGTACGCAGTATTTT.

The rearrangement uses TRBV10-3 and TRBJ2-1, with D hard to call. The CDR3 covers 11 residues. Trimming removed 2 bases from V and 10 bases from J, with 6 bases in between. Germline CDR1 ENHRY, CDR2 SYGVKD. CDR3 in amino acids: CAISEEGEQFF. The DNA of the CDR3 is TGTGCCATCAGTGAGGAAGGGGAGCAGTTCTTC.

The V and J genes are TRBV27 and TRBJ1-2, with 9 bases matching TRBD1. The V gene end was trimmed by 4 bases and the J gene end by 7 bases; junction bases not matched to a gene: 19. The germline V gene has CDR1 MNHEY and CDR2 SMNVEV (reference sequence). CDR3 length: 18 amino acids. The CDR3 DNA reads as TGTGCCAGCAGTTCTTATGATATCACAGGGGGCGAGCAGGGTGGCTACACCTTC. This codes for CASSSYDITGGEQGGYTF.

Details on this clone: Different DNA sequences within this sample yield the same CDR3. CDR3 sequence reads: CASSPQGSGNTIYF. The CDR3, as DNA: TGTGCCAGCAGCCCGCAGGGGTCGGGAAACACCATATATTTT. This chain joins TRBV7-8 and TRBJ1-3, with D perhaps matching TRBD1 (6 bases). The germline V gene has CDR1 SGHVS and CDR2 FQNEAQ. V gave up 5 bases and J gave up 4 bases, with 12 bases separating them. CDR3 length equals 14 residues.

V and J are TRBV5-1 and TRBJ2-7; no clear D. V lost 1 base and J lost 0, with 5 bases in between. CDR1 is SGHRS and CDR2 is YFSETQ in the germline V gene. This CDR3 spans 13 amino acids. The CDR3 nucleotides read TGCGCCAGCAGCTTGCAGAACTCCTACGAGCAGTACTTC. It is translated as CASSLQNSYEQYF.

This chain joins TRBV28 and TRBJ2-3; 14 bases fit TRBD2. CDR3 length: 17 residues. V was clipped by 5 bases and J by 6 bases; unmatched bases: 10. Germline V gene lookup returns CDR1 MDHEN and CDR2 SYDVKM. CDR3 coding DNA: TGTGCCAGCAGTCTAAGGACTAGCGGGAGGTATATGGATACGCAGTATTTT. Encoded protein: CASSLRTSGRYMDTQYF.

V gene TRBV7-9 combines with J gene TRBJ2-3, with TRBD2 matching 11 bases. The germline V gene encodes CDR1 SEHNR and CDR2 FQNEAQ (reference sequence). This CDR3 contains 14 residues. V lost 5 bases, J lost 5 bases, and 3 bases stayed unmatched. The CDR3 here is CASSPGTSGDTQYF. The CDR3 nucleotides are TGTGCCAGCAGCCCGGGGACTAGCGGAGATACGCAGTATTTT.

The sample holds a few counts of this clone. The chain joins TRBV5-6 to TRBJ1-1; D is undetermined. The CDR3 is made up of 12 amino acids. Trimming stripped 0 bases from V and 7 bases from J, with 7 bases between. Germline lookup yields CDR1 SGHDT and CDR2 YYEEEE. CDR3: CASSLEGIEAFF. In DNA, the CDR3 is TGTGCCAGCAGCTTGGAGGGTATTGAAGCTTTCTTT.

This chain uses TRBV3-1 (or the pseudogene TRBV3-2) with TRBJ2-1; perhaps TRBD2 as D (6 bases). V gave up 0 bases and J gave up 6 bases, with 9 bases separating them. The CDR3 sequence is 14 residues long. Germline V CDR1 and CDR2: LGHDT, YNNKEL (reference sequence). The CDR3 sequence is CASSQDFGGNEQFF. The CDR3 nucleotides are TGTGCCAGCAGCCAAGACTTCGGGGGCAATGAGCAGTTCTTC.

This chain uses TRBV11-2 with TRBJ2-1; D is ambiguous. This CDR3 has 11 amino acids. Germline lookup yields CDR1 SGHAT and CDR2 FQNNGV. Deletions cut 6 bases from V and 8 bases from J, with 8 bases between. The CDR3 bases are TGTGCCAGCAGTCGATTTGATGAGCAGTTCTTC. This translates into CASSRFDEQFF.

The genes are TRBV5-6 and TRBJ1-2, with D possibly being TRBD1 (5 bases). Trimming stripped 0 bases from V and 11 bases from J, with 14 bases between. This CDR3 is 13 amino acids long. The V gene's germline CDR1 is SGHDT and CDR2 YYEEEE. CDR3 DNA: TGTGCCAGCAGCTTGGTGCAGGGAGGGAGGTACACCTTC. Protein: CASSLVQGGRYTF.

V usage is TRBV19 and J usage is TRBJ2-3; tentative D call: TRBD2 (6 bases). CDR1 is LNHDA, CDR2 SQIVND, per germline (reference sequence). The CDR3 covers 14 residues. Between the trimmed V and J ends, which lost 4 bases and 6 bases, there was a span of 14 bases. The DNA of the CDR3 is TGTGCCAGTAGTACTTCTTCCGCGGGGGATACGCAGTATTTT. This encodes CASSTSSAGDTQYF.

The chain couples TRBV19 to TRBJ2-5; TRBD1 aligns across 8 bases. With V trimmed by 5 bases and J by 2 bases, 16 bases remained unmatched. The germline CDR1 and CDR2 sequences are LNHDA and SQIVND (reference sequence). The CDR3 is 18 amino acids. The CDR3 protein is CASSGLTGGRTPQETQYF. DNA for the CDR3: TGTGCCAGTAGTGGACTTACAGGGGGAAGGACCCCTCAAGAGACCCAGTACTTC.

This clone showed up just a few times. J is TRBJ2-7 and V is TRBV29-1, with D perhaps TRBD1 or TRBD2 (6 bases each). V gave up 4 bases and J gave up 5 bases, with 15 bases separating them. The CDR3 has 13 residues. Germline CDR1 and CDR2: SQVTM and ANQGSEA. CDR3 protein: CSVGAGEDDEQYF. CDR3 coding DNA: TGCAGCGTTGGAGCAGGGGAGGATGACGAGCAGTACTTC.

The CDR3 spells CASKGVSLAGGQTQYF. CDR3 in DNA: TGTGCCAGCAAAGGAGTGTCGCTAGCGGGAGGACAGACCCAGTACTTC. This chain joins TRBV28 and TRBJ2-5; the match to TRBD2 covers 11 bases. Germline trimming cut 7 bases from V and 6 bases from J; bases unmatched to any gene: 13. The germline V gene has CDR1 MDHEN and CDR2 SYDVKM. This CDR3 is 16 amino acids long.

The chain links TRBV25-1 to TRBJ1-3; maybe TRBD1 (6 bases). The CDR3 length is 18 residues. Germline CDR1 and CDR2: MGHDK and SYGVNS. The V end was cut by 6 bases, the J end by 2 bases, with 23 bases between. CDR3 loop: CASSPAPSGTTAGNTIYF. CDR3 nucleotide sequence: TGTGCCAGCAGCCCAGCTCCATCGGGGACAACCGCTGGAAACACCATATATTTT.

This chain links TRBV19 with TRBJ2-1; 11 bases are a match to TRBD2. The CDR3 sequence is 16 residues long. The V segment lost 6 bases and the J segment 4 bases; nucleotides outside the gene matches: 8. The germline V gene encodes CDR1 LNHDA and CDR2 SQIVND (reference sequence). The CDR3 loop reads CASSDWGLAVYNEQFF. DNA for the CDR3: TGTGCCAGTAGCGACTGGGGACTAGCGGTTTACAATGAGCAGTTCTTC.

J is TRBJ2-1 and V is TRBV25-1, with 7 bases fitting TRBD1. CDR1 MGHDK and CDR2 SYGVNS come from the germline V gene. The CDR3 has 14 residues. With 1 base clipped from V and 9 bases from J, the junction kept 6 bases outside the gene matches. CDR3 sequence: CASSEFPGGIEQFF. CDR3 DNA: TGTGCCAGCAGTGAATTTCCAGGGGGTATTGAGCAGTTCTTC.

J is TRBJ1-5 and V is TRBV19; TRBD1 might be the D (6 bases). Germline lookup yields CDR1 LNHDA and CDR2 SQIVND (reference sequence). The germline V and J ends were trimmed by 7 bases and 0 bases, with 13 bases remaining between them. The CDR3 consists of 15 residues. The CDR3 DNA reads TGTGCCAGTACTCTAGGACAGTATAGCAATCAGCCCCAGCATTTT. Translated, it gives CASTLGQYSNQPQHF.

The rearrangement links TRBV24-1 to TRBJ1-5; 10 bases are shared with TRBD1. The CDR3 length is 16 residues. V was clipped by 3 bases and J by 4 bases; unmatched bases: 5. Germline values: CDR1 KGHDR, CDR2 SFDVKD. Here the CDR3 reads CATSDPRQGANQPQHF. The CDR3 DNA reads as TGTGCCACCAGTGATCCCCGACAGGGGGCGAATCAGCCCCAGCATTTT.

The rearrangement uses TRBV18 and TRBJ2-1, with 7 bases identical to TRBD1. The germline V gene has CDR1 KGHSH and CDR2 LQKENI. This CDR3 is built from 14 residues. Trimming cost V 6 bases and J 8 bases; bases outside gene matches: 10. The CDR3 reads CASSRAGGLHEQFF. DNA of the CDR3: TGTGCCAGCTCCCGCGCAGGGGGTCTTCATGAGCAGTTCTTC. The full variable domain, in which reference TRBV18 and TRBJ2-1 provide the parts outside the CDR3, is NAGVMQNPRHLVRRRGQEARLRCSPMKGHSHVYWYRQLPEEGLKFMVYLQKENIIDESGMPKERFSAEFPKEGPSILRIQQVVRGDSAAYFCASSRAGGLHEQFFGPGTRLTVL.

The genes are TRBV28 and TRBJ2-1; D might be TRBD1 or TRBD2, each matching 6 bases. Germline assignment: CDR1 MDHEN and CDR2 SYDVKM. This CDR3 comprises 15 residues. V gave up 2 bases and J gave up 5 bases, with 13 bases separating them. The CDR3 nucleotides are TGTGCCAGCAGTTTACGAGGGGGGAGCAACAATGAGCAGTTCTTC. It is translated as CASSLRGGSNNEQFF. Based on the CDR3 plus reference TRBV28 and TRBJ2-1, the full variable domain is DVKVTQSSRYLVKRTGEKVFLECVQDMDHENMFWYRQDPGLGLRLIYFSYDVKMKEKGDIPEGYSVSREKKERFSLILESASTNQTSMYLCASSLRGGSNNEQFFGPGTRLTVL.

V usage is TRBV30 and J usage is TRBJ2-6; perhaps TRBD1 as D (5 bases). Germline V lookup: CDR1 GTSNPN, CDR2 SVGIG (reference sequence). The CDR3 is 13 residues long. The V end was cut by 4 bases, the J end by 3 bases, with 7 bases between. The CDR3 loop is CAWNRLGANVLTF. CDR3 DNA sequence: TGTGCCTGGAACAGGCTTGGGGCCAACGTCCTGACTTTC. Based on the CDR3 plus reference TRBV30 and TRBJ2-6, the full variable domain is SQTIHQWPATLVQPVGSPLSLECTVEGTSNPNLYWYRQAAGRGLQLLFYSVGIGQISSEVPQNLSASRPQDRQFILSSKKLLLSDSGFYLCAWNRLGANVLTFGAGSRLTVL.

This clone was picked up a small number of times. The J gene is TRBJ2-7, the V gene TRBV7-8; no definite D call. The CDR3 length is 12 residues. The germline CDR1 and CDR2 sequences are SGHVS and FQNEAQ. V was shortened by 3 bases and J by 4 bases, with 7 bases between the two germline ends. The CDR3 sequence is CASSLPSYEQYF. CDR3 nucleotides: TGTGCCAGCAGCTTGCCTAGTTACGAGCAGTACTTC. Supplemented by reference TRBV7-8 and TRBJ2-7, the full variable domain reads GAGVSQSPRYKVAKRGQDVALRCDPISGHVSLFWYQQALGQGPEFLTYFQNEAQLDKSGLPSDRFFAERPEGSVSTLKIQRTQQEDSAVYLCASSLPSYEQYFGPGTRLTVT.

The chain employs TRBV7-6 and TRBJ2-1, with D maybe TRBD1 (5 bases). CDR3 length: 12 amino acids. Between the trimmed V and J ends, which lost 4 bases and 13 bases, there was a span of 14 bases. Germline assignment: CDR1 SGHVS and CDR2 FNYEAQ. CDR3 protein: CASSSGQSGQFF. CDR3 coding DNA: TGTGCCAGCAGCTCCGGACAATCCGGTCAGTTCTTC.

The chain uses TRBV15 and TRBJ1-1; the D is unclear. The germline gives CDR1 LNHNV, CDR2 YYDKDF (reference sequence). V lost 5 bases, J lost 7 bases, and 20 bases lay in between. The CDR3 spans 15 residues. CDR3 region: CATSRTKGPGVEAFF. The CDR3 region has the DNA TGTGCCACCAGCCGAACCAAAGGACCCGGCGTTGAAGCTTTCTTT.

V and J are TRBV27 and TRBJ2-7; 7 bases agree with TRBD1. V lost 4 bases to trimming and J lost 6 bases; unmatched junction nucleotides: 9. CDR1 and CDR2 (germline): MNHEY, SMNVEV (reference sequence). This CDR3 is built from 14 residues. CDR3 protein: CASSSDRRPGEQYF. The CDR3 DNA is TGTGCCAGCAGTTCGGACAGGAGGCCTGGCGAGCAGTACTTC.